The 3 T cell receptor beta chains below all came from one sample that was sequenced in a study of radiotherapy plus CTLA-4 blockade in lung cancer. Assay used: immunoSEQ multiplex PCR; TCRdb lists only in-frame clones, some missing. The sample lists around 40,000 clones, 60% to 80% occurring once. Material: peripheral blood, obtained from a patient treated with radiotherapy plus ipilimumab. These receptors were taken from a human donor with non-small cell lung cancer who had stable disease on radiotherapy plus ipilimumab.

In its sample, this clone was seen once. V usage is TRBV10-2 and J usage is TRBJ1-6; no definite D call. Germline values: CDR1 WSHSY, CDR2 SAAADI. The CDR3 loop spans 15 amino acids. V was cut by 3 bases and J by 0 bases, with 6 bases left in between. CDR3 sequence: CASSDASSYNSPLHF. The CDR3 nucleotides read TGCGCCAGCAGTGATGCCAGCTCCTATAATTCACCCCTCCACTTT.

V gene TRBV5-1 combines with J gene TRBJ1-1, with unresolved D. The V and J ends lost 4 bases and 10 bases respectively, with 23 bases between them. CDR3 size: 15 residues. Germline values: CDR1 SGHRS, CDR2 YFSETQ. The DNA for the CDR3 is TGCGCCAGCAGCCAAACCTCGGCCCGTCGGGGTGTAGCTTTCTTT. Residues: CASSQTSARRGVAFF.

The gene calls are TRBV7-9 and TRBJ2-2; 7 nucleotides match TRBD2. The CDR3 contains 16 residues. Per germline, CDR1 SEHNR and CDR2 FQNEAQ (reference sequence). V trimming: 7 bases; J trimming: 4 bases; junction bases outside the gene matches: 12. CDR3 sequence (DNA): TGTGCCAGCATTTCTCATGCTAGCGGATCCACCGGGGAGCTGTTTTTT. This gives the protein CASISHASGSTGELFF.